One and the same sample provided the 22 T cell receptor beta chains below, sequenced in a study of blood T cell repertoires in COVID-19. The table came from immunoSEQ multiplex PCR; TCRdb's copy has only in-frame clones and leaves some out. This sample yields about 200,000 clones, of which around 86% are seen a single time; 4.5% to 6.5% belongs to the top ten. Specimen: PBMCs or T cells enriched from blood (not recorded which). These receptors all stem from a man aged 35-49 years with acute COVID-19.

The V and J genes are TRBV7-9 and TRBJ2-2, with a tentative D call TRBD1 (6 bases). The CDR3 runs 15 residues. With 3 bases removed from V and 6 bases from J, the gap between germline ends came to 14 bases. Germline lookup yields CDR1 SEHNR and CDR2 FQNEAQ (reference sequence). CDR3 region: CASSFVTGVAGELFF. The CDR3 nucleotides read TGTGCCAGCAGCTTTGTGACAGGCGTGGCCGGGGAGCTGTTTTTT.

In nucleotides, the CDR3 is TGTGCCAGCAGCCCCACCCGGGAGGGCGGCTACACCTTC. Its protein is CASSPTREGGYTF. This sequence joins TRBV9 and TRBJ1-2; no definite D call. This CDR3 is 13 amino acids long. V was shortened by 4 bases and J by 8 bases, with 15 bases between the two germline ends. Germline CDR1 SGDLS, CDR2 YYNGEE.

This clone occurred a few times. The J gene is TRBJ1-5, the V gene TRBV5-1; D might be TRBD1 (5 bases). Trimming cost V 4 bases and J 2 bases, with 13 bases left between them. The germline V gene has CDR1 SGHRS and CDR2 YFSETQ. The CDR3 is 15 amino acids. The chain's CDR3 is CASSGAGAGNQPQHF. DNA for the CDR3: TGCGCCAGCAGCGGGGCTGGGGCTGGCAATCAGCCCCAGCATTTT.

CDR3: CASSPRGVETQYF. CDR3 sequence (DNA): TGTGCCAGCAGCCCCAGGGGGGTGGAGACCCAGTACTTC. The chain joins TRBV13 to TRBJ2-5; D may be TRBD1 (7 bases). Per germline, CDR1 PRHDT and CDR2 FYEKMQ (reference sequence). The ends were cut back, 5 bases at V and 5 bases at J, with 12 bases in the middle. The CDR3 length is 13 residues.

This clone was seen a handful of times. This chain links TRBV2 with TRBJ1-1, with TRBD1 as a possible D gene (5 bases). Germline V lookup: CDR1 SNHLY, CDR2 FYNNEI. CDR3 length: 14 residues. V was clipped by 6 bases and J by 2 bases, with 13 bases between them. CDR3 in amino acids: CASRGLTVNTEAFF. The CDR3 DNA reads TGTGCCAGCAGGGGCCTGACAGTTAACACTGAAGCTTTCTTT.

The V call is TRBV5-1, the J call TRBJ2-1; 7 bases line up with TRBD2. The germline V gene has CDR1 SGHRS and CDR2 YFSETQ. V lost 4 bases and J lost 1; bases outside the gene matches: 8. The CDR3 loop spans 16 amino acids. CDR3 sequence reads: CASSRGEGISYNEQFF. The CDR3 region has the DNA TGCGCCAGCAGCCGGGGGGAGGGCATATCCTACAATGAGCAGTTCTTC. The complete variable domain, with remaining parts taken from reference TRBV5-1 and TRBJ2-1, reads KAGVTQTPRYLIKTRGQQVTLSCSPISGHRSVSWYQQTPGQGLQFLFEYFSETQRNKGNFPGRFSGRQFSNSRSEMNVSTLELGDSALYLCASSRGEGISYNEQFFGPGTRLTVL.

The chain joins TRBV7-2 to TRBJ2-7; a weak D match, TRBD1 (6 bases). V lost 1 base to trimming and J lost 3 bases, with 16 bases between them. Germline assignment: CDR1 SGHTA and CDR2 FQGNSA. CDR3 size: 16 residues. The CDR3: CASSLDAAQDSYEQYF. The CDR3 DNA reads TGTGCCAGCAGCTTAGATGCAGCTCAGGACAGCTACGAGCAGTACTTC.

The CDR3 sequence is CASSFRVAGTENTEAFF. For the CDR3, the DNA is TGTGCCAGCAGTTTCCGCGTCGCCGGGACAGAGAACACTGAAGCTTTCTTT. The chain combines TRBV7-9 with TRBJ1-1; the match to TRBD1 covers 7 bases. CDR1 is SEHNR and CDR2 is FQNEAQ in the germline V gene (reference sequence). The CDR3 extends over 17 amino acids. Trimming took 6 bases from V and 1 from J; bases not matched to a gene: 14.

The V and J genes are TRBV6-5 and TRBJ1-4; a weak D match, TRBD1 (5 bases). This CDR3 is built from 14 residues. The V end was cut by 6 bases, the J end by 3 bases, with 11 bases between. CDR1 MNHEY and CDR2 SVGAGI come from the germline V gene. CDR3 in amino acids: CASSPGGANEKLFF. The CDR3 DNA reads TGTGCCAGCAGCCCCGGGGGGGCTAATGAAAAACTGTTTTTT.

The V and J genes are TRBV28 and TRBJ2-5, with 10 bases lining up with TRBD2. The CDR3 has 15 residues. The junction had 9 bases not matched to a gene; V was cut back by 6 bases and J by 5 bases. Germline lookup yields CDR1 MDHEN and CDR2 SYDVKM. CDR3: CASRPPPAGGETQYF. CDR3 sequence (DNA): TGTGCCAGCAGGCCGCCCCCAGCGGGAGGGGAGACCCAGTACTTC.

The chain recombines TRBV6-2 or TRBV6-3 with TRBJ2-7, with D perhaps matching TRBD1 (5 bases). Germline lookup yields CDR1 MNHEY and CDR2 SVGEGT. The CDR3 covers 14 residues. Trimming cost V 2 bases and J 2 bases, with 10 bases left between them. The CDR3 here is CASSYPQVTYEQYF. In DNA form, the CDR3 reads TGTGCCAGCAGTTACCCACAGGTAACCTACGAGCAGTACTTC.

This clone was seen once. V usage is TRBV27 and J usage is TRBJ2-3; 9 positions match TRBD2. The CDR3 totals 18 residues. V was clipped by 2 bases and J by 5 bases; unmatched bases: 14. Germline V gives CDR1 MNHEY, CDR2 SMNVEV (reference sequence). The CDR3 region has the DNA TGTGCCAGCAGTTTAGGATGGCGGGGGGGTAACACGCAAGATACGCAGTATTTT. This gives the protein CASSLGWRGGNTQDTQYF.

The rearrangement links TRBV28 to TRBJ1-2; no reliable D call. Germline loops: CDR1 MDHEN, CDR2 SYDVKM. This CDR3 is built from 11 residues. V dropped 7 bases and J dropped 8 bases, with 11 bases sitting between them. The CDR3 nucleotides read TGTGCCAGCACCCAGCTGGGCGGCTACACCTTC. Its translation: CASTQLGGYTF.

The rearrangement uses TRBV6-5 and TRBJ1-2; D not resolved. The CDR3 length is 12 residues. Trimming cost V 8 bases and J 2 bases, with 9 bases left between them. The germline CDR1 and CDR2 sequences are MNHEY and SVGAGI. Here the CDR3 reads CASGGGNYGYTF. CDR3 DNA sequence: TGTGCCAGCGGAGGAGGGAACTATGGCTACACCTTC.

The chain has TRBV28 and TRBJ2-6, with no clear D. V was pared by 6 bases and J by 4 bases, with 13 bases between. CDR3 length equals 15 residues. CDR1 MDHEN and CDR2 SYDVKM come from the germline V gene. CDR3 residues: CASSTPVYGANVLTF. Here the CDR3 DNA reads TGTGCCAGCAGCACCCCGGTGTACGGGGCCAACGTCCTGACTTTC.

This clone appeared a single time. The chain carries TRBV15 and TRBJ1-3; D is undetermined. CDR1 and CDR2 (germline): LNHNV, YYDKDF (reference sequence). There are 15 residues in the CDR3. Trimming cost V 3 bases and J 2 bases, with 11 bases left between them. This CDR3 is CATSRGSGAGNTIYF. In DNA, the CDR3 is TGTGCCACCAGCAGGGGGTCCGGGGCTGGAAACACCATATATTTT.

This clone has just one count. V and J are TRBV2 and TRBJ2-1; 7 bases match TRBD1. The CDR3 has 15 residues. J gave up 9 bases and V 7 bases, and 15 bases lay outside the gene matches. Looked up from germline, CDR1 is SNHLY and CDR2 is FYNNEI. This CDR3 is CASKQTGSLTVEQFF. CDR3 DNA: TGTGCCAGCAAGCAGACAGGGTCCCTCACAGTTGAGCAGTTCTTC.

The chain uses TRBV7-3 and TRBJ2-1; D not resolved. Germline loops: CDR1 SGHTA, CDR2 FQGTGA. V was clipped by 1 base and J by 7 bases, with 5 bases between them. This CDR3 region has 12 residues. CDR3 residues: CASSLSQNEQFF. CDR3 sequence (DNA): TGTGCCAGCAGCTTAAGTCAAAATGAGCAGTTCTTC.

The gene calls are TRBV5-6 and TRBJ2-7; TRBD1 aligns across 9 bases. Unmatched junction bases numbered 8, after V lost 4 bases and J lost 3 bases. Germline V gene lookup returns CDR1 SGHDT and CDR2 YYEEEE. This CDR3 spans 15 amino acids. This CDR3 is CASSAHGQGFYEQYF. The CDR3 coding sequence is TGTGCCAGCAGCGCCCATGGACAGGGGTTCTACGAGCAGTACTTC.

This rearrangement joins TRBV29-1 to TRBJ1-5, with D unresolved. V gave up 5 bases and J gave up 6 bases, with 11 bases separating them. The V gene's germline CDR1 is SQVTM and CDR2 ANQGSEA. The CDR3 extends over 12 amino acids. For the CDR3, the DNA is TGCAGCGTTCTGGGCAGCGGTCAGCCCCAGCATTTT. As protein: CSVLGSGQPQHF.

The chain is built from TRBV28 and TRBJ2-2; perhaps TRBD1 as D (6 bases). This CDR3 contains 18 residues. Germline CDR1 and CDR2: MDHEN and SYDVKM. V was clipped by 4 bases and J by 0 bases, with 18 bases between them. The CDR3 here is CASSSGAARLTNTGELFF. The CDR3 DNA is TGTGCCAGCAGTTCAGGGGCTGCTAGGCTGACGAACACCGGGGAGCTGTTTTTT.

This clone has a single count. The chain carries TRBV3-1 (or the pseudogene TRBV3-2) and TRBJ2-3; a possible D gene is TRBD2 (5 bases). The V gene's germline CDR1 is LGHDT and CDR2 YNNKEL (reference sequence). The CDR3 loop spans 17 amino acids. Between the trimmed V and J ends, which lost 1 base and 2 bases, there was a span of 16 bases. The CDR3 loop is CASSQVIGRAYTDTQYF. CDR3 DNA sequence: TGTGCCAGCAGCCAAGTAATAGGGCGGGCTTACACAGATACGCAGTATTTT.